A selection of T cell receptor beta chains follows, all from one sample in a study of molecular identifiers for immune sequencing clone quantification. In TCRdb, the PCR reads were re-called with MiXCR into one record per CDR3 protein. The sample shows around 460,000 distinct CDR3 sequences, roughly 24% of them seen only once. Sequencing used naive CD8+ T cells from blood, with Jurkat cell RNA spiked in. The source of these receptors is a human donor in good health. Some libraries in this study had Jurkat cell RNA spiked in. Each CDR3 is given with its conserved first and last residue. Each record gives: J gene, clone size, D gene, CDR3 length, V gene, CDR3 protein, CDR3 DNA. The D gene is left open where the match is weak. Expanded clones are given a class, and other clones once, few, many or no size at all.

>TRBJ1-1|many|-|13|TRBV2
CASRDGRNTEAFF
TGTGCCAGCAGGGACGGACGGAACACTGAAGCTTTCTTT
>TRBJ2-6|many|-|17|TRBV9
CASSEASLGSGANVLTF
TGTGCCAGCTCGGAGGCAAGCCTAGGCTCTGGGGCCAACGTCCTGACTTTC
>TRBJ2-6|-|TRBD2|20|TRBV28
CASMTSQNRGGHPGANVLTF
TGTGCCAGCATGACTAGCCAGAACCGGGGTGGGCATCCTGGGGCCAACGTCCTGACTTTC
>TRBJ2-5|-|TRBD2|15|TRBV5-6
CASSFWTSGQETQYF
TGTGCCAGCAGCTTTTGGACTAGCGGCCAAGAGACCCAGTACTTC
>TRBJ2-4|few|-|12|TRBV27
CASSARDGLQYF
TGTGCCAGCAGTGCGCGGGACGGATTACAGTACTTC
>TRBJ1-1|-|TRBD1|16|TRBV6-1
CASSEGQGWTSAEAFF
TGTGCCAGCAGTGAGGGACAGGGCTGGACGAGCGCTGAAGCTTTCTTT
>TRBJ2-3|few|-|17|TRBV4-1
CASSQMGRAASTDTQYF
TGCGCCAGCAGCCAAATGGGCAGGGCCGCTAGCACAGATACGCAGTATTTT
>TRBJ2-5|-|-|16|TRBV3-1
CASSPLRGVAAETQYF
TGTGCCAGCAGCCCTCTACGAGGGGTAGCCGCAGAGACCCAGTACTTC
>TRBJ2-5|-|TRBD1|16|TRBV24-1
CATSDRAQGDQETQYF
TGTGCCACCAGTGATCGCGCACAGGGGGACCAAGAGACCCAGTACTTC
>TRBJ2-5|-|-|15|TRBV19
CTSTPFGADRETQYF
TGTACCAGTACCCCTTTTGGGGCGGACCGGGAGACCCAGTACTTC
>TRBJ2-4|few|TRBD1|17|TRBV25-1
CASSSLDRADGKNIQYF
TGTGCCAGCAGTTCCTTGGACAGGGCCGATGGCAAAAACATTCAGTACTTC
>TRBJ2-7|-|TRBD2|16|TRBV6-2/TRBV6-3
CASSIGLAGVSYEQYF
TGTGCCAGCAGTATTGGACTAGCGGGGGTCTCCTACGAGCAGTACTTC
>TRBJ2-7|-|-|15|TRBV7-6
CASSLEASGGYEQYF
TGTGCCAGCAGCTTAGAGGCGTCCGGGGGATACGAGCAGTACTTC
>TRBJ1-1|-|-|14|TRBV10-3
CAISEGQGNTEAFF
TGTGCCATCAGTGAGGGGCAGGGGAACACTGAAGCTTTCTTT
>TRBJ2-7|-|-|13|TRBV12-3/TRBV12-4
CASSQPPFYEQYF
TGTGCCAGCAGCCAACCCCCGTTCTACGAGCAGTACTTC
>TRBJ2-1|-|TRBD2|15|TRBV20-1
CSAGTSGISYNGQFF
TGCAGTGCGGGGACTAGCGGGATCTCCTACAATGGGCAGTTCTTC
>TRBJ2-1|few|-|12|TRBV30
CAWSSQGWDLLF
TGTGCCTGGAGTTCCCAAGGCTGGGACTTACTCTTC
>TRBJ2-7|many|-|15|TRBV5-1
CASSPRDRRSYEQYF
TGCGCCAGCAGTCCGAGAGACAGGCGTTCCTACGAGCAGTACTTC
>TRBJ2-7|many|-|14|TRBV7-9
CASSLEGDLYEQYF
TGTGCCAGCAGCTTGGAAGGGGACCTTTACGAGCAGTACTTC
>TRBJ1-1|-|-|14|TRBV6-5
CASSFRQLTPEAFF
TGTGCCAGCAGTTTCCGACAGCTGACCCCTGAAGCTTTCTTT
>TRBJ2-1|-|-|14|TRBV4-3
CASSQYQGDNEQFF
TGCGCCAGCAGCCAATACCAGGGCGACAATGAGCAGTTCTTC
>TRBJ2-3|many|-|11|TRBV12-3/TRBV12-4
CASSLADTQYF
TGTGCCAGCAGCTTAGCAGATACGCAGTATTTT
>TRBJ1-2|few|-|15|TRBV2
CASSEEAGAAYGYTF
TGTGCCAGCAGTGAAGAGGCTGGGGCAGCTTATGGCTACACCTTC